In this sample, the clone carrying this T cell receptor (beta chain) turned up once. The sample comes from a study of blood T cell repertoires in COVID-19. The CDR3 sequence is 15 residues long. Trimming removed 4 bases from V and 1 base from J, with 11 bases in between. Per the germline V gene, CDR1 is SGHAT and CDR2 is FQNNGV. Libraries were prepared by immunoSEQ multiplex PCR; TCRdb keeps only in-frame clonotypes and omits some of them. The sample has some 220,000 clones, around 86% seen once. Sequenced material: PBMCs or T cells enriched from blood (not recorded which). The source is a woman aged 40 to 49 with acute COVID-19. The chain joins TRBV11-2 to TRBJ2-1, with D perhaps matching TRBD2 (6 bases). CDR3: CASSSLRGSYNEQFF. CDR3 nucleotide sequence: TGTGCCAGCAGCTCCCTGCGGGGTTCCTACAATGAGCAGTTCTTC. The full variable domain, completed using reference TRBV11-2 and TRBJ2-1, is EAGVAQSPRYKIIEKRQSVAFWCNPISGHATLYWYQQILGQGPKLLIQFQNNGVVDDSQLPKDRFSAERLKGVDSTLKIQPAKLEDSAVYLCASSSLRGSYNEQFFGPGTRLTVL.